Following are 24 T cell receptor beta chains from one sample sequenced in a study of human T cells and chemical hapten exposure. Specified time point: patch test 1, 2 weeks after DPC sensitization. The treatment here: therapeutic diphenylcyclopropenone sensitization with weekly scalp DPC. Using its own MiXCR run on the RACE reads, TCRdb lists one record per CDR3 protein. Seen here are 85,000 to 100,000 distinct CDR3 sequences, 12% observed once, and the top ten hold 2% to 2.5%. The source material was whole blood, sampled in connection with sensitization to the hapten diphenylcyclopropenone (DPC). These receptors all stem from a woman between 40 and 50 years old with alopecia areata. Some clones in this sample may be carry-over from other donors' samples.

This clonotype was seen a handful of times. The V and J genes are TRBV28 and TRBJ2-5; 10 bases align to TRBD2. The CDR3 loop spans 15 amino acids. Germline V gene sequence: CDR1 MDHEN, CDR2 SYDVKM. J was trimmed by 4 bases and V by 4 bases; bases with no gene match: 6. The DNA for the CDR3 is TGTGCCAGCAGTTCCCCCCGACTAGCGGGAGAGACCCAGTACTTC. It codes for CASSSPRLAGETQYF.

The gene calls are TRBV28 and TRBJ1-5; 9 positions agree with TRBD1. Germline trimming cut 8 bases from V and 5 bases from J; bases unmatched to any gene: 4. This CDR3 is 13 amino acids long. Germline V gene sequence: CDR1 MDHEN, CDR2 SYDVKM. CDR3 region: CASVQGAYQPQHF. The CDR3 DNA reads TGTGCCAGCGTACAGGGGGCCTATCAGCCCCAGCATTTT.

CDR3 in DNA: TGTGCCAGCCATTCAGGGTACAATCAGCCCCAGCATTTT. Translated: CASHSGYNQPQHF. The chain combines TRBV19 with TRBJ1-5; maybe TRBD1 (5 bases). Germline values: CDR1 LNHDA, CDR2 SQIVND (reference sequence). CDR3 length: 13 residues. V dropped 9 bases and J dropped 3 bases, with 12 bases sitting between them.

This clonotype was seen many times. This chain links TRBV6-2 or TRBV6-3 with TRBJ2-3; 8 bases agree with TRBD2. Germline V gives CDR1 MNHEY, CDR2 SVGEGT. Trimming removed 2 bases from V and 3 bases from J; junction bases left unmatched: 1. The CDR3 is 14 residues long. The CDR3 DNA reads as TGTGCCAGCAGTTACGAGCGGGAGACAGATACGCAGTATTTT. This gives the protein CASSYERETDTQYF.

The chain combines TRBV12-3 or TRBV12-4 with TRBJ2-4; 7 bases match TRBD2. This CDR3 comprises 19 residues. The V and J ends lost 1 base and 0 bases, in that order; junction bases with no gene match: 12. CDR3 sequence (DNA): TGTGCCAGCAGTTTAGGGGCAACGGGACTAAGCATAGCCAAAAACATTCAGTACTTC. Protein: CASSLGATGLSIAKNIQYF.

CDR3 in amino acids: CASSFWTASTDTQYF. CDR3 DNA sequence: TGTGCCAGCAGCTTCTGGACGGCATCCACAGATACGCAGTATTTT. The chain joins TRBV7-9 to TRBJ2-3; no firm D call. V lost 3 bases and J lost 2, with 12 bases in between. Germline V gene data show CDR1 as SEHNR and CDR2 as FQNEAQ (reference sequence). There are 15 residues in the CDR3.

This clonotype was detected ten times or more. The chain has TRBV7-2 and TRBJ2-3; TRBD2 is a possible D gene (5 bases). V shed 0 bases and J shed 6 bases, with 7 bases lying between them. CDR3 size: 13 residues. Germline CDR1 and CDR2: SGHTA and FQGNSA. The CDR3, as DNA: TGTGCCAGCAGCTTAGCGGGAGCGGATACGCAGTATTTT. Its protein product is CASSLAGADTQYF.

The rearrangement uses TRBV28 and TRBJ1-5, with no clear D. This CDR3 comprises 14 residues. Germline CDR1 MDHEN, CDR2 SYDVKM. V was shortened by 5 bases and J by 2 bases, with 10 bases between the two germline ends. CDR3 amino acids: CASSLDSGNQPQHF. In DNA form, the CDR3 reads TGTGCCAGCAGTCTGGACTCGGGCAATCAGCCCCAGCATTTT.

This clonotype was seen a handful of times. The V call is TRBV7-8, the J call TRBJ1-1; 7 positions agree with TRBD1. The V segment lost 0 bases and the J segment 0 bases; nucleotides outside the gene matches: 1. The length of the CDR3 is 15 residues. Germline values: CDR1 SGHVS, CDR2 FQNEAQ. The CDR3 sequence: CASSLAGQLNTEAFF. The DNA of the CDR3 is TGTGCCAGCAGCTTAGCGGGACAGCTGAACACTGAAGCTTTCTTT.

This clonotype was observed many times. The gene calls are TRBV20-1 and TRBJ2-1, with 8 positions matching TRBD2. V shed 4 bases and J 4 bases; nucleotides not matched to a gene: 12. This CDR3 spans 16 amino acids. Germline lookup yields CDR1 DFQATT and CDR2 SNEGSKA (reference sequence). The DNA for the CDR3 is TGCAGTGCTACGGCGGCGCTAGCGGGTTTATACAATGAGCAGTTCTTC. Its translation: CSATAALAGLYNEQFF.

The V gene is TRBV7-8, the J gene TRBJ2-5; D perhaps matches TRBD2 (5 bases). From germline, CDR1 is SGHVS and CDR2 FQNEAQ. The ends were cut back, 0 bases at V and 5 bases at J, with 10 bases in the middle. The CDR3 sequence is 14 residues long. The DNA of the CDR3 is TGTGCCAGCAGCTTAGCCCTAGCCAGGGAGACCCAGTACTTC. Residues: CASSLALARETQYF.

This clonotype appeared many times. CDR3 protein: CASSSRVIGAGALYNEQFF. CDR3 sequence (DNA): TGTGCCAGCAGTTCCAGGGTGATCGGAGCGGGCGCTCTGTACAATGAGCAGTTCTTC. The genes are TRBV6-2 or TRBV6-3 and TRBJ2-1; perhaps TRBD2 as D (6 bases). This CDR3 contains 19 residues. Trimming took off 4 bases at V and 4 bases at J, with 26 bases between the two ends. Germline-derived CDR1 and CDR2 are MNHEY and SVGEGT.

This clonotype has a count of ten or more. The chain joins TRBV28 to TRBJ2-7, with TRBD1 as a possible D gene (5 bases). This CDR3 is 12 amino acids long. V lost 2 bases to trimming and J lost 4 bases, with 6 bases between them. Germline assignment: CDR1 MDHEN and CDR2 SYDVKM. CDR3 sequence (DNA): TGTGCCAGCAGTTTACAGGGATACGAGCAGTACTTC. The encoded protein is CASSLQGYEQYF.

The chain is built from TRBV7-2 and TRBJ1-3; 8 bases are a match to TRBD1. Germline V gene sequence: CDR1 SGHTA, CDR2 FQGNSA. Unmatched junction bases numbered 5, after V lost 5 bases and J lost 2 bases. The CDR3 has 15 residues. The CDR3 loop is CASSIGQGPGNTIYF. The CDR3, as DNA: TGTGCCAGCAGCATAGGACAGGGCCCTGGAAACACCATATATTTT.

The rearrangement joins TRBV20-1 to TRBJ2-7; a weak D match, TRBD1 (6 bases). The germline V gene encodes CDR1 DFQATT and CDR2 SNEGSKA (reference sequence). V was trimmed by 5 bases and J by 3 bases, leaving 14 bases between them. CDR3 length: 13 residues. As DNA, the CDR3 is TGCAGTGCTCCCGGGACAAATTACTACGAGCAGTACTTC. Translated, it gives CSAPGTNYYEQYF.

This clonotype has a handful of counts. The chain carries TRBV7-2 and TRBJ2-3; 7 nucleotides align to TRBD1. The CDR3 contains 14 residues. The germline V gene has CDR1 SGHTA and CDR2 FQGNSA. After removal of 2 bases from V and 4 bases from J, the junction contained 3 bases not matched to a gene. This CDR3 reads CASSLYRGADTQYF. The CDR3 DNA sequence: TGTGCCAGCAGCTTATACAGGGGTGCAGATACGCAGTATTTT.

The chain has TRBV12-3 or TRBV12-4 and TRBJ2-5, with 10 bases lining up with TRBD1. J lost 2 bases, V lost 4 bases, and 4 bases had no gene match. The CDR3 is 15 residues long. CDR3: CASSWGQGPQETQYF. The CDR3 bases are TGTGCCAGCAGTTGGGGACAGGGGCCGCAAGAGACCCAGTACTTC.

The J gene is TRBJ1-2, the V gene TRBV10-2; D perhaps matches TRBD1 (6 bases). V dropped 5 bases and J dropped 2 bases, with 9 bases sitting between them. This CDR3 has 13 residues. The germline gives CDR1 WSHSY, CDR2 SAAADI. The DNA for the CDR3 is TGCGCCAGCAGTCCAGGGGCGAACTATGGCTACACCTTC. Translation gives CASSPGANYGYTF.

The chain joins TRBV12-3 or TRBV12-4 to TRBJ2-7; TRBD1 matches at 7 bases. The CDR3 has 14 amino acids. V lost 4 bases and J lost 3; bases outside the gene matches: 6. CDR3: CASSSPGQIYEQYF. The CDR3 DNA reads TGTGCCAGCAGTTCCCCGGGACAGATCTACGAGCAGTACTTC.

The chain uses TRBV28 and TRBJ2-1; 9 nucleotides agree with TRBD2. The J segment lost 10 bases and the V segment lost 4 bases, leaving 14 bases of the junction unmatched. The CDR3 loop spans 16 amino acids. The germline CDR1 and CDR2 sequences are MDHEN and SYDVKM. The CDR3 reads CASSSPGTSSRREQFF. The CDR3, as DNA: TGTGCCAGCAGTTCTCCCGGGACTAGCAGCCGTCGGGAGCAGTTCTTC. The complete variable domain, with remaining parts taken from reference TRBV28 and TRBJ2-1, reads DVKVTQSSRYLVKRTGEKVFLECVQDMDHENMFWYRQDPGLGLRLIYFSYDVKMKEKGDIPEGYSVSREKKERFSLILESASTNQTSMYLCASSSPGTSSRREQFFGPGTRLTVL.

This clonotype was detected a few times. The chain recombines TRBV7-6 with TRBJ2-2; 8 positions match TRBD1. Losses at the gene ends were 6 bases for V and 3 bases for J; bases not matched to a gene: 6. There are 15 residues in the CDR3. From germline, CDR1 is SGHVS and CDR2 FNYEAQ. The CDR3 DNA reads TGTGCCAGCAGTAAGCAGGGGGCCGACACCGGGGAGCTGTTTTTT. This gives the protein CASSKQGADTGELFF.

This clonotype appeared a few times. The chain couples TRBV5-1 to TRBJ1-1; 7 bases are a match to TRBD1. Germline CDR1 reads SGHRS; CDR2 reads YFSETQ. The CDR3 has 16 amino acids. After removal of 0 bases from V and 3 bases from J, the junction contained 8 bases not matched to a gene. CDR3 coding DNA: TGCGCCAGCAGCTTGGAGGGACAGACTAGGTACACTGAAGCTTTCTTT. Residues: CASSLEGQTRYTEAFF.

This clonotype was detected a few times. The J gene is TRBJ2-7, the V gene TRBV28, with unresolved D. The CDR3 spans 12 residues. Germline CDR1 is MDHEN and CDR2 is SYDVKM. V was cut by 3 bases and J by 6 bases, with 9 bases left in between. CDR3 residues: CASSFQTSEQYF. The CDR3 region has the DNA TGTGCCAGCAGTTTCCAAACATCCGAGCAGTACTTC. Combining the CDR3 with reference TRBV28 and TRBJ2-7 gives the whole variable domain DVKVTQSSRYLVKRTGEKVFLECVQDMDHENMFWYRQDPGLGLRLIYFSYDVKMKEKGDIPEGYSVSREKKERFSLILESASTNQTSMYLCASSFQTSEQYFGPGTRLTVT.

V usage is TRBV20-1 and J usage is TRBJ1-6; D might be TRBD1 (5 bases). The CDR3 extends over 12 amino acids. The V gene lost 8 bases and the J gene lost 7 bases, with 12 bases spanning the gap. The germline gives CDR1 DFQATT, CDR2 SNEGSKA (reference sequence). The CDR3 DNA is TGCAGTCCCAGACAGATAAATTCACCCCTCCACTTT. Translated, it gives CSPRQINSPLHF.